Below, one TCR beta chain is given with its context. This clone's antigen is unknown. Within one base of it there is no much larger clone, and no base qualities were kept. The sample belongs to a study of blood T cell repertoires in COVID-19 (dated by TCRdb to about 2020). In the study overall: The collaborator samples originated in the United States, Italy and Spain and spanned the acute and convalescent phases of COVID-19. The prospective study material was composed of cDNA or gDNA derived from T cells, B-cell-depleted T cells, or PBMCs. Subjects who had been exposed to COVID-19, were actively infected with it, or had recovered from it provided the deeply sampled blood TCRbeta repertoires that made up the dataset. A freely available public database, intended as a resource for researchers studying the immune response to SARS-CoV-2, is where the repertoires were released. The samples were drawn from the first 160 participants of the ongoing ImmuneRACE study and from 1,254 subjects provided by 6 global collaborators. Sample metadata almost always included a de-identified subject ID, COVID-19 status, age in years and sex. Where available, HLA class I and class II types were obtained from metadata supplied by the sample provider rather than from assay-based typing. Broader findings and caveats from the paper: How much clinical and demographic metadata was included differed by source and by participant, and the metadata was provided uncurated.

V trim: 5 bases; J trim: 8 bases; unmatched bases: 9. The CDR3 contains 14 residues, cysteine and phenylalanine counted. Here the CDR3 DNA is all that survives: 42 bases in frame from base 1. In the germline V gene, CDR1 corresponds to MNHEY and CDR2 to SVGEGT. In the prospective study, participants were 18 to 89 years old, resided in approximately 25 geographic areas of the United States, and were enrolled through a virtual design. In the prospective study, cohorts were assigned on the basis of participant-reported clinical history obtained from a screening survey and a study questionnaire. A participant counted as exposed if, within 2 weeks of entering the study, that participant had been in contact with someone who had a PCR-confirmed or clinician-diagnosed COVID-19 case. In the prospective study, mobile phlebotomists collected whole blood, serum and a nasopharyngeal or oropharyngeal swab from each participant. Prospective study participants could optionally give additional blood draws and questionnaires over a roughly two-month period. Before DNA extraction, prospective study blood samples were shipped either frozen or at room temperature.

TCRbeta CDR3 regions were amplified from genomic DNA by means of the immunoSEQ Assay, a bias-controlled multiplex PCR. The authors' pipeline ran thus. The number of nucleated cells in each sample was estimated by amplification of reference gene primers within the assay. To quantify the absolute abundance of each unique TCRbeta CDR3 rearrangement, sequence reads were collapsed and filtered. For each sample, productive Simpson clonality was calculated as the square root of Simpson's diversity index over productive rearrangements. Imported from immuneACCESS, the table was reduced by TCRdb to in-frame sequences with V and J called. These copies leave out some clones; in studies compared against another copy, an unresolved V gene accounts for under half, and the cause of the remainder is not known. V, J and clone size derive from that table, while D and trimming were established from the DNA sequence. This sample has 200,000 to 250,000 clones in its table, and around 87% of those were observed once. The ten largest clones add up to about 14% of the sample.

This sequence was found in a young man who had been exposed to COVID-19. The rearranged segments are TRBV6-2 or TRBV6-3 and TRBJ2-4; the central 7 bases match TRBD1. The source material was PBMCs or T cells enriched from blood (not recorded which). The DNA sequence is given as TGTGCCAGCAGTAGGGGACAGCCGCCCCACATTCAGTACTTC. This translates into CASSRGQPPHIQYF.